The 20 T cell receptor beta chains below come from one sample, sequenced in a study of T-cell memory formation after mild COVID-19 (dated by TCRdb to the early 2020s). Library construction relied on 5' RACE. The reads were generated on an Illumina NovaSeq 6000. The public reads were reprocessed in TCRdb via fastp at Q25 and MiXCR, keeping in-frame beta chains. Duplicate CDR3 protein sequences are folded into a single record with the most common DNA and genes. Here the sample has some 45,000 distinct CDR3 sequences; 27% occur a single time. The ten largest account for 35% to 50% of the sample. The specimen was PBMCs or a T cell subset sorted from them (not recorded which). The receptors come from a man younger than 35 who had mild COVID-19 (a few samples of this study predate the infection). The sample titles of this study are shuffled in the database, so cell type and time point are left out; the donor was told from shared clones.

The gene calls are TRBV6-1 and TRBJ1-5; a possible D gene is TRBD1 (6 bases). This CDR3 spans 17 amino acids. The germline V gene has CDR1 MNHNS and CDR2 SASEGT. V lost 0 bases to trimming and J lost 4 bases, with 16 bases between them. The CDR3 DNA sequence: TGTGCCAGCAGTGAAGCGGGGGTGACAGGTTTTAATCAGCCCCAGCATTTT. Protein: CASSEAGVTGFNQPQHF.

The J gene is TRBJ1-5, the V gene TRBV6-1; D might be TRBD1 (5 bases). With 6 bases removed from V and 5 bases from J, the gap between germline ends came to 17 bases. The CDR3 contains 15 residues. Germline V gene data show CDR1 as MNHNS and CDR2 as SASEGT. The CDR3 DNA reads TGTGCCAGCAGCACCCAGGATGCAGGGTATCAGCCCCAGCATTTT. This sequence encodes CASSTQDAGYQPQHF.

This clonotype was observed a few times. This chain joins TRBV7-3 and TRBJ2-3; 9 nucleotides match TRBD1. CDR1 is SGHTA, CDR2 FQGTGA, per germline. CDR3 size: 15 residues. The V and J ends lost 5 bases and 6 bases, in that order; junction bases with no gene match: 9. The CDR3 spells CASSVTGGVLDTQYF. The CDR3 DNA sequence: TGTGCCAGCAGCGTGACAGGGGGAGTTTTGGATACGCAGTATTTT.

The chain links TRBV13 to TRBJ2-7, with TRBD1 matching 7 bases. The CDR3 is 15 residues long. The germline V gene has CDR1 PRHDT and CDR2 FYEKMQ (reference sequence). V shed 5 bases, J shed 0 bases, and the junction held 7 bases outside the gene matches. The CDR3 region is CASSPPNRGSYEQYF. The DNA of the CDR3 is TGTGCCAGCAGCCCCCCCAACAGGGGCTCCTACGAGCAGTACTTC.

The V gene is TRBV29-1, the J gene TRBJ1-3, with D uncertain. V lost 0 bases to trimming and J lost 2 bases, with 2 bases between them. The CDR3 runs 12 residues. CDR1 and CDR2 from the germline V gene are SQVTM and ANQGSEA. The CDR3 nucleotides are TGCAGCGTTGAAGATACTGGAAACACCATATATTTT. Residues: CSVEDTGNTIYF.

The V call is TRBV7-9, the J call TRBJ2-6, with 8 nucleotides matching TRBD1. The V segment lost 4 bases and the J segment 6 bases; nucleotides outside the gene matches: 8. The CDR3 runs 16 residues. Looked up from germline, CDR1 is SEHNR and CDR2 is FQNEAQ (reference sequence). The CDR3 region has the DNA TGTGCCAGCAGCTCCCGGACAGGGAGTGCGGCCAACGTCCTGACTTTC. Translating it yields CASSSRTGSAANVLTF.

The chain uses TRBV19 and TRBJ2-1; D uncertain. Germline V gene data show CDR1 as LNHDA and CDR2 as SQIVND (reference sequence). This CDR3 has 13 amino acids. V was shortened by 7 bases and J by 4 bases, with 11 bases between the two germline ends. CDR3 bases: TGTGCCAGTACTACTCCCGCGTACAATGAGCAGTTCTTC. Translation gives CASTTPAYNEQFF.

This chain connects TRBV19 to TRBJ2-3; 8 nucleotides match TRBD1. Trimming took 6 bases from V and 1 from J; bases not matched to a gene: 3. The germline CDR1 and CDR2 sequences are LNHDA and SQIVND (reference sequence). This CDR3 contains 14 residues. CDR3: CASSGQGRTDTQYF. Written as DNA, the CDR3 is TGTGCCAGTAGCGGACAGGGACGCACAGATACGCAGTATTTT.

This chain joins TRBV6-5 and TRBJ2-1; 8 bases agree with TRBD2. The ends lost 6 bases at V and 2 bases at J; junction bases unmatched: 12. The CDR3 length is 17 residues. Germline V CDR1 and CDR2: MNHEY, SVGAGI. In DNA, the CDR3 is TGTGCCAGCAGCCCCCCCGGGGGGGAGGAAACCTACAATGAGCAGTTCTTC. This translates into CASSPPGGEETYNEQFF.

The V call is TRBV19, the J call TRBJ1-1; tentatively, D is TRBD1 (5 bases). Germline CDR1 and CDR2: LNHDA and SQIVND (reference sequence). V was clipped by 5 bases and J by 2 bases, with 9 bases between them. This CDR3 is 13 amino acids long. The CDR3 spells CASSVGTNTEAFF. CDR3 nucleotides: TGTGCCAGTAGTGTCGGGACTAACACTGAAGCTTTCTTT.

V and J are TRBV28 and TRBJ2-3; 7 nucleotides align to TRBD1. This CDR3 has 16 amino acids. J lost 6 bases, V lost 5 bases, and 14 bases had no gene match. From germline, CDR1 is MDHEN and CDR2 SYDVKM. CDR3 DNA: TGTGCCAGCAGTCCGTACCGTGGACAGGCGCAGGATACGCAGTATTTT. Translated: CASSPYRGQAQDTQYF.

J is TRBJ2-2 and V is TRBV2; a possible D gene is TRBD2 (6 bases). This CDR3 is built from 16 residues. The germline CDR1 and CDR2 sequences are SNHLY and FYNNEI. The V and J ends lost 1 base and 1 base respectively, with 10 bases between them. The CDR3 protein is CASSEVSAGNTGELFF. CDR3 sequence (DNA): TGTGCCAGCAGTGAAGTTTCAGCGGGGAACACCGGGGAGCTGTTTTTT.

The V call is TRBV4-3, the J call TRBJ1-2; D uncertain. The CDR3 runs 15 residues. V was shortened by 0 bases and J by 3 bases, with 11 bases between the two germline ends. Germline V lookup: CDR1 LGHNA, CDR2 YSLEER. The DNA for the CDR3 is TGCGCCAGCAGCCAAGATTCGGAGGCCGACTATGGCTACACCTTC. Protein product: CASSQDSEADYGYTF.

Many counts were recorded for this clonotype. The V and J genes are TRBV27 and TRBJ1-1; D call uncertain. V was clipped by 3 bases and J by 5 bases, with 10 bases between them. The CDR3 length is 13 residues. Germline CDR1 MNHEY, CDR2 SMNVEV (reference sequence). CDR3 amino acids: CASSFVGGTEAFF. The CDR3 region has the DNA TGTGCCAGCAGTTTTGTAGGAGGGACTGAAGCTTTCTTT.

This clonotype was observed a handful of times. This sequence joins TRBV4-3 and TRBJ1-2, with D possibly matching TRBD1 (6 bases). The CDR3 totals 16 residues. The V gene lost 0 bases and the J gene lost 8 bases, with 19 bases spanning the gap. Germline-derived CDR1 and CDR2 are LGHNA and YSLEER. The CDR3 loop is CASSQDVAPGAKGYTF. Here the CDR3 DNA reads TGCGCCAGCAGCCAAGATGTCGCTCCGGGGGCAAAGGGCTACACCTTC.

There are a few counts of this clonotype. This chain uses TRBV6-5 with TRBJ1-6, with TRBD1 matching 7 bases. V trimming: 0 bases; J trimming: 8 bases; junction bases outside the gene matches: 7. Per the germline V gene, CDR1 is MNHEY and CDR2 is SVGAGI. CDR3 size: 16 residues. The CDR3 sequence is CASSYSGQFRHSPLHF. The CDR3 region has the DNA TGTGCCAGCAGTTACTCGGGACAGTTCAGGCATTCACCCCTCCACTTT.

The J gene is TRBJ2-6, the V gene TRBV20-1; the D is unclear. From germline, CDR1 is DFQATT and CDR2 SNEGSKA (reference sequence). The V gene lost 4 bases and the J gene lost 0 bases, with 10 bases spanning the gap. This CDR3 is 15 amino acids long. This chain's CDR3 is CSATRWGSGANVLTF. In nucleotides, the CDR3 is TGCAGTGCTACGCGGTGGGGCTCTGGGGCCAACGTCCTGACTTTC.

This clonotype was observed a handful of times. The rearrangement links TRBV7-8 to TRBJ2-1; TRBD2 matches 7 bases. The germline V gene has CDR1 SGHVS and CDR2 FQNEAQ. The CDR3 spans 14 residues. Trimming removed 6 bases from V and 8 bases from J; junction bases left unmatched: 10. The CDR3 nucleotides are TGTGCCAGCAGACAAGGACTAGGGTGGGATGAGCAGTTCTTC. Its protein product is CASRQGLGWDEQFF.

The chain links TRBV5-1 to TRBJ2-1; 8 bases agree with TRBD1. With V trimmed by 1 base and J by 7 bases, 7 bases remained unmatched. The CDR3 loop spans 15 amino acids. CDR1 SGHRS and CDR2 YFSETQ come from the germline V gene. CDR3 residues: CASSLNRGWENEQFF. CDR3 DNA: TGCGCCAGCAGCTTGAACAGGGGGTGGGAGAATGAGCAGTTCTTC.

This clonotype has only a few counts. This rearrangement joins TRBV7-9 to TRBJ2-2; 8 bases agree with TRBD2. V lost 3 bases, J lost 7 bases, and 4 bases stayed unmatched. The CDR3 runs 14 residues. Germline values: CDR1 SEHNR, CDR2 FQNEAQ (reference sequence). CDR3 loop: CASSFSAGDGELFF. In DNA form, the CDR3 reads TGTGCCAGCAGCTTTTCAGCGGGGGACGGGGAGCTGTTTTTT. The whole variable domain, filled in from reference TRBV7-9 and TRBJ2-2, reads DTGVSQNPRHKITKRGQNVTFRCDPISEHNRLYWYRQTLGQGPEFLTYFQNEAQLEKSRLLSDRFSAERPKGSFSTLEIQRTEQGDSAMYLCASSFSAGDGELFFGEGSRLTVL.